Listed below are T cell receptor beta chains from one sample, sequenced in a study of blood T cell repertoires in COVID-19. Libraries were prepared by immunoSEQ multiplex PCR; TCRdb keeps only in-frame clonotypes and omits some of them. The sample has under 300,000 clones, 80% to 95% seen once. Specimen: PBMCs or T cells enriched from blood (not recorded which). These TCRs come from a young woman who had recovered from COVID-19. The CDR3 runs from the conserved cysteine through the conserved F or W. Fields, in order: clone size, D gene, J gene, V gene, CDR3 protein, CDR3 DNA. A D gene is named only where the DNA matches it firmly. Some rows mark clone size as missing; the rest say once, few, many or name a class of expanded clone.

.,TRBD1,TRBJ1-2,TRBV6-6,CASSYPGTGRYGYTF,TGTGCCAGCAGTTACCCAGGGACAGGGAGGTATGGCTACACCTTC
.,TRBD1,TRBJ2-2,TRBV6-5,CATRGQGAGELFF,TGTGCCACCAGGGGACAGGGGGCCGGGGAGCTGTTTTTT
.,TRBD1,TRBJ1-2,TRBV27,CASRDRFYGYTF,TGTGCCAGCCGGGACAGGTTCTATGGCTACACCTTC
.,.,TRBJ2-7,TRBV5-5,CASSLAAGHYEQYF,TGTGCCAGCAGCTTGGCGGCAGGCCACTACGAGCAGTACTTC
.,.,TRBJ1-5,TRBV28,CASSSPRSVVNQPQHF,TGTGCCAGCAGTTCTCCGCGGTCGGTCGTGAATCAGCCCCAGCATTTT
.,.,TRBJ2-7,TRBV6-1,CASSEGGLPYEQYF,TGTGCCAGCAGTGAAGGGGGACTTCCCTACGAGCAGTACTTC
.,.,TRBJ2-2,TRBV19,CASSGLGRANTGELFF,TGTGCCAGTAGTGGATTGGGCAGGGCGAACACCGGGGAGCTGTTTTTT
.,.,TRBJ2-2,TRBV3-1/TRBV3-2,CASSQGHGRNTGELFF,TGTGCCAGCAGCCAAGGACACGGCAGGAACACCGGGGAGCTGTTTTTT
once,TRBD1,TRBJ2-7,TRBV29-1,CSTGTGTYEQYF,TGCAGCACCGGGACAGGGACCTACGAGCAGTACTTC
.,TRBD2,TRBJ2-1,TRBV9,CASSPPGGAYNEQFF,TGTGCCAGCAGCCCCCCGGGGGGGGCCTACAATGAGCAGTTCTTC
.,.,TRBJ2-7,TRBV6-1,CASSEKGLRLAPEQYF,TGTGCCAGCAGTGAAAAAGGGCTTAGGCTAGCACCCGAGCAGTACTTC
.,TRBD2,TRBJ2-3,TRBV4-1,CASSQASGRDTQYF,TGCGCCAGCAGCCAAGCTAGCGGGAGGGACACGCAGTATTTT
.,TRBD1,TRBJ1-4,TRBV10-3,CATRGLNEKLFF,TGTGCCACCAGGGGGCTTAATGAAAAACTGTTTTTT
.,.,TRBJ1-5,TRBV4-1,CASSATAFSNQPQHF,TGCGCCAGCAGCGCGACAGCCTTCAGCAATCAGCCCCAGCATTTT
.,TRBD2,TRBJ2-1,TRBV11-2,CASSLGLAGGYNEQFF,TGTGCCAGCAGCCTAGGACTAGCGGGGGGATACAATGAGCAGTTCTTC
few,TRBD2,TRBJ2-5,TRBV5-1,CASSSILAGGKQETQYF,TGCGCCAGCAGCTCAATTTTAGCGGGGGGTAAACAAGAGACCCAGTACTTC
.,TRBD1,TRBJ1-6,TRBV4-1,CASSQGDRVNSPLHF,TGCGCCAGCAGCCAAGGCGACAGGGTTAATTCACCCCTCCACTTT
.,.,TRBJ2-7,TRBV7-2,CASSLSGQDPYEQYF,TGTGCCAGCAGCTTATCGGGACAAGACCCCTACGAGCAGTACTTC
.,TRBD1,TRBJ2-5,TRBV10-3,CAISEMGQKETQYF,TGTGCCATCAGTGAGATGGGACAGAAAGAGACCCAGTACTTC
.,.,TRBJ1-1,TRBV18,CASSPRQEVNTEAFF,TGTGCCAGCTCACCCCGACAGGAAGTGAACACTGAAGCTTTCTTT
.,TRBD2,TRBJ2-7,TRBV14,CASSQGTRNRQYF,TGTGCCAGCAGCCAAGGGACTAGAAACCGGCAGTACTTC
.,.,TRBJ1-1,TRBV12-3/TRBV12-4,CASSIGGGTEAFF,TGTGCCAGCAGCATAGGGGGAGGGACTGAAGCTTTCTTT
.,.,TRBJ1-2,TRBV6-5,CASRGTGPQVYGYTF,TGTGCCAGCAGGGGTACAGGGCCCCAGGTATATGGCTACACCTTC
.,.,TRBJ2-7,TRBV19,CASSPGLSAYEQYF,TGTGCCAGTAGCCCCGGATTGAGCGCGTACGAGCAGTACTTC
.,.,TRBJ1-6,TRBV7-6,CASSFETGPNSPLHF,TGTGCCAGCAGCTTTGAAACAGGGCCTAATTCACCCCTCCACTTT
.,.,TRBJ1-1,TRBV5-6,CASSLSQEAFF,TGTGCCAGCAGCTTGTCACAAGAAGCTTTCTTT
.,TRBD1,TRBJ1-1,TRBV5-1,CASSPGQGVIVEAFF,TGCGCCAGCAGCCCTGGACAGGGGGTAATAGTTGAAGCTTTCTTT
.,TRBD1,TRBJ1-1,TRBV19,CAAGQGVNTEAFF,TGTGCCGCCGGACAGGGGGTGAACACTGAAGCTTTCTTT
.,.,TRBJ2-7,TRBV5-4,CASSISGSPYEQYF,TGTGCCAGCAGCATCAGCGGGTCCCCCTACGAGCAGTACTTC
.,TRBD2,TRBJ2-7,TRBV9,CASSKAGVSYEQYF,TGTGCCAGCAGCAAAGCGGGAGTTTCCTACGAGCAGTACTTC
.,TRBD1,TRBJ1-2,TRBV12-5,CASGLGQGHGYTF,TGTGCTAGTGGTTTGGGACAGGGGCATGGCTACACCTTC
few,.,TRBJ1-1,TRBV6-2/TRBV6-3,CASSSGYAIGTEAFF,TGTGCCAGCAGTTCAGGTTACGCTATTGGGACTGAAGCTTTCTTT
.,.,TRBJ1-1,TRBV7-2,CASSRSTGMNTEAFF,TGTGCCAGCAGCCGGTCAACAGGGATGAACACTGAAGCTTTCTTT
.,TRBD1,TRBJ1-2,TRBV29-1,CSVMTGTNYGYTF,TGCAGCGTAATGACAGGGACTAACTATGGCTACACCTTC
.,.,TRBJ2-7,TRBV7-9,CASSSALYEQYF,TGTGCCAGCAGCTCAGCCCTTTACGAGCAGTACTTC
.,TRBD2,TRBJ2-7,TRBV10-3,CAAAYGGSMGEQYF,TGTGCCGCGGCGTATGGCGGGAGCATGGGCGAGCAGTACTTC
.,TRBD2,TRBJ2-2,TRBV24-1,CATSDTGRGIRTGELFF,TGTGCCACCAGTGATACCGGGCGGGGGATCCGCACCGGGGAGCTGTTTTTT
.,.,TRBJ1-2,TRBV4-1,CASSRTGLELSYTF,TGCGCCAGCAGCCGCACAGGGTTAGAGTTGAGCTACACCTTC
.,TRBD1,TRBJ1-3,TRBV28,CASSQRTGTGNTIYF,TGTGCCAGCAGTCAACGGACAGGGACTGGAAACACCATATATTTT
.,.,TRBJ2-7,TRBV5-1,CASSFGQTSYEQYF,TGCGCCAGCAGCTTCGGACAGACCTCCTACGAGCAGTACTTC
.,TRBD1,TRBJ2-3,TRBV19,CASSARDRRLTDTQYF,TGTGCCAGTAGTGCCCGGGACAGACGACTCACAGATACGCAGTATTTT
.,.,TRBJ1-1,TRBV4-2,CASSQRHQNTEAFF,TGTGCCAGCAGCCAAAGACACCAGAACACTGAAGCTTTCTTT
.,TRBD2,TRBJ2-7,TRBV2,CASRFSSGANYEQYF,TGTGCCAGCAGATTCTCTAGCGGGGCAAACTACGAGCAGTACTTC
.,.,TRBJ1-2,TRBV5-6,CASRRYDQGLLPYGYTF,TGTGCCAGCCGGCGGTATGACCAGGGACTCCTGCCCTATGGCTACACCTTC
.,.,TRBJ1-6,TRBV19,CASSITANSPLHF,TGTGCCAGTAGTATAACAGCTAATTCACCCCTCCACTTT
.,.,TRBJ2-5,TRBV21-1,CASSKPGFRETQYF,TGTGCCAGCAGCAAACCAGGATTTAGAGAGACCCAGTACTTC
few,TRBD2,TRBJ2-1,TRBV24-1,CATSDERERGGDNEQFF,TGTGCCACCAGCGATGAACGGGAGCGGGGGGGAGACAATGAGCAGTTCTTC
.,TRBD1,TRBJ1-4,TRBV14,CASSRIDGTGFEKLFF,TGTGCCAGCAGCCGAATCGACGGGACAGGGTTTGAAAAACTGTTTTTT
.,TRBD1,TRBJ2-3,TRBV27,CASRLGQGSTDTQYF,TGTGCCAGCAGGCTGGGACAGGGCAGCACAGATACGCAGTATTTT
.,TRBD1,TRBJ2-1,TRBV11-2,CASNLELGQVNEQFF,TGTGCCAGCAACCTCGAGTTAGGACAGGTTAATGAGCAGTTCTTC